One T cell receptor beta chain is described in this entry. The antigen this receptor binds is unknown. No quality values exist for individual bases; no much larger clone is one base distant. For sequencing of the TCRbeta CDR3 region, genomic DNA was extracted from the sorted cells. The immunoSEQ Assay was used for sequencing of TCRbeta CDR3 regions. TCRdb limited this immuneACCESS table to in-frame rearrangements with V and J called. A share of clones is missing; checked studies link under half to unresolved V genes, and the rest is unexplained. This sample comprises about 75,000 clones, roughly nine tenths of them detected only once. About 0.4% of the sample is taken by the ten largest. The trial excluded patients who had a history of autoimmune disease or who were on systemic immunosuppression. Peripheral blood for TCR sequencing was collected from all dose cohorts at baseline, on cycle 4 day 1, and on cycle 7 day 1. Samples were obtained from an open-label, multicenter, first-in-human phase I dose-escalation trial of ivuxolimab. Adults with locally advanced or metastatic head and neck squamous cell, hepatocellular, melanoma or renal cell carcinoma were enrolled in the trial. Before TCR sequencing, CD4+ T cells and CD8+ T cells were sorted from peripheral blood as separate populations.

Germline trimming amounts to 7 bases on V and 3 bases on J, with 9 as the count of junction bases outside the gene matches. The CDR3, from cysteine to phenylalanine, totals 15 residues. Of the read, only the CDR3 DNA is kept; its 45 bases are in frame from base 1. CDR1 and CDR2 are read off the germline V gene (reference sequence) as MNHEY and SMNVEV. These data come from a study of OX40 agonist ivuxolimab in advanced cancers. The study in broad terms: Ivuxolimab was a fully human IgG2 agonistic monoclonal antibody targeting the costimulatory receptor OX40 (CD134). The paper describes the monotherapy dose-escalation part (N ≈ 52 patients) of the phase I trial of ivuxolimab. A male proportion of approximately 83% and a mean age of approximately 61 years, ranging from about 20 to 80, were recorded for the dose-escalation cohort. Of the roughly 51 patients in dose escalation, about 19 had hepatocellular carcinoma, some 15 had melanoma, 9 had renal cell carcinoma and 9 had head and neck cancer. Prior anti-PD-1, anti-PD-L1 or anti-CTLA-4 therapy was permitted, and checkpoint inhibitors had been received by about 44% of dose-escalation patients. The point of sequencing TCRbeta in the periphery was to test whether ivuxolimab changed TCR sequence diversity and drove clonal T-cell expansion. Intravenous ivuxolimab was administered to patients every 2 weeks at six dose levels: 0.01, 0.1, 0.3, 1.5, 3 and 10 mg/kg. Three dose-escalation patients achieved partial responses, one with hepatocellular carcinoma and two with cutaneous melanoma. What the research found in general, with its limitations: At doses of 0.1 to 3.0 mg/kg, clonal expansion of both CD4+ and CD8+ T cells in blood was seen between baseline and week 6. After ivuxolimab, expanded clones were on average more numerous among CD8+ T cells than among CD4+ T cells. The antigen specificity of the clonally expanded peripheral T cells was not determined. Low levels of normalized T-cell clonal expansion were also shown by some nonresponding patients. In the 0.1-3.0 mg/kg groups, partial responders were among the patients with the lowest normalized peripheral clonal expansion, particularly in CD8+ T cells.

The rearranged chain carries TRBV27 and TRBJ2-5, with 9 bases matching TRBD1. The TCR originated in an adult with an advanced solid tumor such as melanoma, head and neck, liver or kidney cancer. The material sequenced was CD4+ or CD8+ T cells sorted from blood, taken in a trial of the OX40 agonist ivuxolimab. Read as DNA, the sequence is TGTGCCAGCAATGGGGTGGGACAGGGAGAAGAGACCCAGTACTTC. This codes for CASNGVGQGEETQYF.